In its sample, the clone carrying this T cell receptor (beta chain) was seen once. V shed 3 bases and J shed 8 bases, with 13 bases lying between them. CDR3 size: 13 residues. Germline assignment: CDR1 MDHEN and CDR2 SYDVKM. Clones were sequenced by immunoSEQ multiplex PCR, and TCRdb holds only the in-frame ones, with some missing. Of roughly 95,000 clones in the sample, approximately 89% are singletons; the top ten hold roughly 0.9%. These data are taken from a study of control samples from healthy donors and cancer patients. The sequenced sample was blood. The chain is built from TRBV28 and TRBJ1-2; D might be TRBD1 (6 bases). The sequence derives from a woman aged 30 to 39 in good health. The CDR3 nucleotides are TGTGCCAGCAGTTTCGGGGGCTTTGGAGGCTACACCTTC. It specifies CASSFGGFGGYTF.